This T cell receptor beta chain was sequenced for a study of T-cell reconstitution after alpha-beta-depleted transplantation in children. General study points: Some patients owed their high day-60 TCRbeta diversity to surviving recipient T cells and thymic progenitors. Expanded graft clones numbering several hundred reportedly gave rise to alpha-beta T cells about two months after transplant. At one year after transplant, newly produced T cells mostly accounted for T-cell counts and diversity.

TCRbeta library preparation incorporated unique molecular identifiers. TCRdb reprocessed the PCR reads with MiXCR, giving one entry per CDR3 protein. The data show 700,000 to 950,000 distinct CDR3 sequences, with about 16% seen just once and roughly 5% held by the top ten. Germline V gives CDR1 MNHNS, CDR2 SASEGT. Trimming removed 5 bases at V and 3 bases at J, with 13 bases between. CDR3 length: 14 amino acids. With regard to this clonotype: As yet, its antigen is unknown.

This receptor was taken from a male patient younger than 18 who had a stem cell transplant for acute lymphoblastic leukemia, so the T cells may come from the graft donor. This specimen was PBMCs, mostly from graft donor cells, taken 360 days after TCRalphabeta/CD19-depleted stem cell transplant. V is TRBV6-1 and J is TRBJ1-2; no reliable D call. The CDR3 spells CASSRLHLDYGYTF. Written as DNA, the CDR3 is TGTGCCAGCAGTCGGCTTCACCTTGACTATGGCTACACCTTC.